This TCR beta chain stems from a study of beta chain features in type 1 diabetes. Every bit of the isolated RNA underwent reverse transcription, so sequencing read expressed TCRB transcripts. Measured with immunoSEQ multiplex PCR; TCRdb has only the in-frame clones, and not every one. The table lists 150,000 to 200,000 clones, more than 60% of them singletons. The CDR3 contains 17 residues. The germline CDR1 and CDR2 sequences are SQVTM and ANQGSEA. With 3 bases clipped from V and 5 bases from J, the junction kept 16 bases outside the gene matches. General study results and limits: TCRB CDR3 length was moderately but significantly reduced in all four CD4+ subsets of Type 1 diabetes patients.

To note about this clone: Its specificity is unknown.

V is TRBV29-1 and J is TRBJ1-5; the match to TRBD1 covers 7 bases. The sequence derives from a young man with type 1 diabetes. Source material: naive CD4+ T cells from blood. The CDR3 DNA sequence: TGCAGCGTTGATGGGCCTGAGTTTTGGGACAGCTATCAGCCCCAGCATTTT. Translating gives CSVDGPEFWDSYQPQHF.